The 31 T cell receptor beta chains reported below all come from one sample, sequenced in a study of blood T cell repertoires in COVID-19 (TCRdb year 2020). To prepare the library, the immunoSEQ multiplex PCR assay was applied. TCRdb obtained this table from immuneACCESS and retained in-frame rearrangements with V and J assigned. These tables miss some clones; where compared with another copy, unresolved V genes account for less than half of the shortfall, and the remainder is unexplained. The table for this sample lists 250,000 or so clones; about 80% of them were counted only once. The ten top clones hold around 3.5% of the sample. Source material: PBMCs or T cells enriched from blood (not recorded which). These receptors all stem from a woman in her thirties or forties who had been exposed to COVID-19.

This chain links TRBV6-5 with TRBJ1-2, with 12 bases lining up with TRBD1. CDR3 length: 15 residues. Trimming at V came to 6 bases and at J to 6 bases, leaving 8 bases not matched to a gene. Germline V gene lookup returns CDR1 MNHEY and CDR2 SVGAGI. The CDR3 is CASRIDGTGGDGYTF. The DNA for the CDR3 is TGTGCCAGCAGAATCGACGGGACAGGGGGCGATGGCTACACCTTC.

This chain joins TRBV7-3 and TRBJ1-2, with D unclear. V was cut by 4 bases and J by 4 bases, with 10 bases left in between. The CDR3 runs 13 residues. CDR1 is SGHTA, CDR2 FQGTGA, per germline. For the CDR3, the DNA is TGTGCCAGCAGCTCACGCCCGGGCTATGGCTACACCTTC. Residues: CASSSRPGYGYTF.

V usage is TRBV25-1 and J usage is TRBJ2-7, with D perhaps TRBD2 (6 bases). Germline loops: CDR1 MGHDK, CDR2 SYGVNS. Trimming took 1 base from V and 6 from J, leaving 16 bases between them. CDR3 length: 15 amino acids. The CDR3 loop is CASSESVAAVGEQYF. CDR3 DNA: TGTGCCAGCAGTGAATCCGTAGCGGCCGTAGGCGAGCAGTACTTC.

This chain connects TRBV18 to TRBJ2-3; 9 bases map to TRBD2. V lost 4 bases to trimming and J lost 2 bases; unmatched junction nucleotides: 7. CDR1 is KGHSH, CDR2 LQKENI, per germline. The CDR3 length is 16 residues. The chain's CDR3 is CASSLTGTSNTDTQYF. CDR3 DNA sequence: TGTGCCAGCTCACTTACCGGGACTAGCAACACAGATACGCAGTATTTT.

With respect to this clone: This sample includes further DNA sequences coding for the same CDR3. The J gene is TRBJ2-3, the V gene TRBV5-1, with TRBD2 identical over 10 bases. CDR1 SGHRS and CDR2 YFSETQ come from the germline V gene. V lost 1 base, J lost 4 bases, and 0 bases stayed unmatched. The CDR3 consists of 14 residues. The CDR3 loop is CASSLSGGADTQYF. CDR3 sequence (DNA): TGCGCCAGCAGCTTGAGCGGGGGGGCAGATACGCAGTATTTT.

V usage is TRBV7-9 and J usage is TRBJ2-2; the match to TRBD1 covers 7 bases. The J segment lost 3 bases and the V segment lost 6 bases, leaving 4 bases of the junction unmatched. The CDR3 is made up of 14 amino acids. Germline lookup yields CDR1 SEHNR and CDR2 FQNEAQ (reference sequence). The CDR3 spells CASRTGLDTGELFF. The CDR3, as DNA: TGTGCCAGCAGGACAGGGTTGGACACCGGGGAGCTGTTTTTT.

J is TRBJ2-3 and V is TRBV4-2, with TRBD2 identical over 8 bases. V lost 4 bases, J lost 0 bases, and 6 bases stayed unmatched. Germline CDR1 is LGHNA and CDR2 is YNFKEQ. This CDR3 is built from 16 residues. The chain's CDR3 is CASSPSGGTSTDTQYF. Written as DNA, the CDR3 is TGTGCCAGCAGCCCCAGCGGGGGAACTAGCACAGATACGCAGTATTTT.

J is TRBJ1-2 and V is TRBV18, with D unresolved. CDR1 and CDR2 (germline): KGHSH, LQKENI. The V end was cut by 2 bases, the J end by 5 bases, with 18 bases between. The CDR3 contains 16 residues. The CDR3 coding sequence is TGTGCCAGCTCACCAGTTGGTGAGAGCGCGGGGTATGGCTACACCTTC. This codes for CASSPVGESAGYGYTF.

The CDR3 protein is CAWNGGEGQPQHF. The CDR3 nucleotides are TGTGCCTGGAATGGGGGGGAGGGTCAGCCCCAGCATTTT. The chain recombines TRBV30 with TRBJ1-5, with D tentatively TRBD1 (5 bases). Germline V gene data show CDR1 as GTSNPN and CDR2 as SVGIG (reference sequence). V dropped 4 bases and J dropped 6 bases, with 13 bases sitting between them. The CDR3 has 13 residues.

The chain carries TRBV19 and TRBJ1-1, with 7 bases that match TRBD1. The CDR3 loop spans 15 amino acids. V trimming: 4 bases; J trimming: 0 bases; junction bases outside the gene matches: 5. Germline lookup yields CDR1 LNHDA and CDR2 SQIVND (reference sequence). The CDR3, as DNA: TGTGCCAGTAGTAACCACAGGGGTCTGAACACTGAAGCTTTCTTT. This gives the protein CASSNHRGLNTEAFF.

Here the CDR3 reads CASSSIAGIKSGLETQYF. In DNA form, the CDR3 reads TGCGCCAGCAGCTCGATAGCGGGTATTAAATCGGGTTTGGAGACCCAGTACTTC. The rearrangement uses TRBV5-1 and TRBJ2-5; TRBD2 matches 7 bases. V gave up 3 bases and J gave up 5 bases; unmatched junction bases: 19. Germline CDR1 SGHRS, CDR2 YFSETQ. The CDR3 has 18 residues.

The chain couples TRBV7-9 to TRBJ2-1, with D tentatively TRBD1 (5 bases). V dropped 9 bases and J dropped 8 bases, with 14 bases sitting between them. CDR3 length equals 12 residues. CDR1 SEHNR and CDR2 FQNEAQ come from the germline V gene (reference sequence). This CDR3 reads CASRTGDYEQFF. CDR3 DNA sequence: TGTGCCAGTCGCACAGGAGACTATGAGCAGTTCTTC.

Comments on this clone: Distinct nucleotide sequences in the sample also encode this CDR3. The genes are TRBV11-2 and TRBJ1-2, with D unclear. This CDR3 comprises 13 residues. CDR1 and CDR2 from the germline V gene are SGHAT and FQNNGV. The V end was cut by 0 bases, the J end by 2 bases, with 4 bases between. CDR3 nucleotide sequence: TGTGCCAGCAGCTTAGACAGAAACTATGGCTACACCTTC. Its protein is CASSLDRNYGYTF.

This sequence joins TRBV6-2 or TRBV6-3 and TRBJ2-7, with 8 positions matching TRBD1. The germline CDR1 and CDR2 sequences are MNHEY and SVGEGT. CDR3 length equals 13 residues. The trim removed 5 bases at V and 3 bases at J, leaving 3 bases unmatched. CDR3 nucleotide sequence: TGTGCCAGCAGTCAACAGGGGGACTACGAGCAGTACTTC. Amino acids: CASSQQGDYEQYF.

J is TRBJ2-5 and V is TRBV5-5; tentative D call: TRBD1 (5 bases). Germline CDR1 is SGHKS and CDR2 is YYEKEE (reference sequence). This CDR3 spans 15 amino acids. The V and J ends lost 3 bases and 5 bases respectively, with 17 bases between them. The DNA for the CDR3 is TGTGCCAGCAGCTCCGAAGGGCAGGGCTCCGAGACCCAGTACTTC. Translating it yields CASSSEGQGSETQYF. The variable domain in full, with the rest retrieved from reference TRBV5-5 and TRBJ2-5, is DAGVTQSPTHLIKTRGQQVTLRCSPISGHKSVSWYQQVLGQGPQFIFQYYEKEERGRGNFPDRFSARQFPNYSSELNVNALLLGDSALYLCASSSEGQGSETQYFGPGTRLLVL.

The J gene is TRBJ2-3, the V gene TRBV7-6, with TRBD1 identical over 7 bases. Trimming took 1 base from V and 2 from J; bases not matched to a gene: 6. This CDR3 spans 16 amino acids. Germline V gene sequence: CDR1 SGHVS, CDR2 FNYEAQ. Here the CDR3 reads CASSLGTGELTDTQYF. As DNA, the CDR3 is TGTGCCAGCAGCTTAGGGACAGGAGAACTCACAGATACGCAGTATTTT.

The CDR3 loop is CAWSVLVQGGGYTF. The CDR3 coding sequence is TGTGCCTGGAGTGTACTTGTGCAGGGTGGAGGCTACACCTTC. The chain uses TRBV30 and TRBJ1-2; TRBD1 might be the D (5 bases). Germline V gives CDR1 GTSNPN, CDR2 SVGIG (reference sequence). This CDR3 region has 14 residues. Trimming shortened V by 0 bases and J by 8 bases, and 16 bases separated the two germline ends.

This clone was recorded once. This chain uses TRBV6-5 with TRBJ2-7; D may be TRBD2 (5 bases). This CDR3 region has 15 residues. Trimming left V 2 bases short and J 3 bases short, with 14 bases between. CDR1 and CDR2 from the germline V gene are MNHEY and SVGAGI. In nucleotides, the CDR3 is TGTGCCAGCAGTTACGTCGCCGGACTGTTCTACGAGCAGTACTTC. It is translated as CASSYVAGLFYEQYF.

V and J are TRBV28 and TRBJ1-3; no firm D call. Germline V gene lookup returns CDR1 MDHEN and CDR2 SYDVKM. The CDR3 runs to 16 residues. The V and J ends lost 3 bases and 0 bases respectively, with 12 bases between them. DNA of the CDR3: TGTGCCAGCAGTTTCGGCGGGGTTGTCTCTGGAAACACCATATATTTT. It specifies CASSFGGVVSGNTIYF. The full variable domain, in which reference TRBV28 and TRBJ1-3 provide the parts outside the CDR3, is DVKVTQSSRYLVKRTGEKVFLECVQDMDHENMFWYRQDPGLGLRLIYFSYDVKMKEKGDIPEGYSVSREKKERFSLILESASTNQTSMYLCASSFGGVVSGNTIYFGEGSWLTVV.

The CDR3 region has the DNA TGTGCCAGCAGCCGCACTAGAGCCTACGAGCAGTACTTC. Translation gives CASSRTRAYEQYF. The genes are TRBV6-2 or TRBV6-3 and TRBJ2-7; D possibly corresponds to TRBD2 (5 bases). Germline CDR1 and CDR2: MNHEY and SVGEGT. This CDR3 spans 13 amino acids. With 6 bases removed from V and 2 bases from J, the gap between germline ends came to 11 bases.

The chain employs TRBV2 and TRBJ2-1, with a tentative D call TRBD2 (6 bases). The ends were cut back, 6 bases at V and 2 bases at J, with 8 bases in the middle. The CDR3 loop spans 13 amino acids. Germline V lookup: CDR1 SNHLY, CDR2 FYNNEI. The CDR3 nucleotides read TGTGCCAGCAGCCCGGGGGCCTACAATGAGCAGTTCTTC. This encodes CASSPGAYNEQFF.

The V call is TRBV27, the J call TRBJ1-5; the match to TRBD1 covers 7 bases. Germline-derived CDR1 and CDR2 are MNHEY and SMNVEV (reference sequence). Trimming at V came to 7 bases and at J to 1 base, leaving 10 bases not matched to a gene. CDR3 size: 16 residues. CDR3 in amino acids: CASIKGGQSSNQPQHF. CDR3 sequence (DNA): TGTGCCAGCATCAAAGGGGGACAGTCAAGCAATCAGCCCCAGCATTTT.

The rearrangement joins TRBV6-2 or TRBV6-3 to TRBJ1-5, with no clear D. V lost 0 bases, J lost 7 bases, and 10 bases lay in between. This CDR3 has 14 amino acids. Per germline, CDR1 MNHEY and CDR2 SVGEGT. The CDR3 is CASSYSVFRQPQHF. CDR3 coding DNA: TGTGCCAGCAGTTACTCGGTCTTCCGGCAGCCCCAGCATTTT.

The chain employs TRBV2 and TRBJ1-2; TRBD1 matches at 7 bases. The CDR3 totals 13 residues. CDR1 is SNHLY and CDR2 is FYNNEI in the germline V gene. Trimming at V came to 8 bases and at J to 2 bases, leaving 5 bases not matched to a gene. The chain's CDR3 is CASHRGTNYGYTF. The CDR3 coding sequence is TGTGCCAGCCACAGGGGTACCAACTATGGCTACACCTTC.

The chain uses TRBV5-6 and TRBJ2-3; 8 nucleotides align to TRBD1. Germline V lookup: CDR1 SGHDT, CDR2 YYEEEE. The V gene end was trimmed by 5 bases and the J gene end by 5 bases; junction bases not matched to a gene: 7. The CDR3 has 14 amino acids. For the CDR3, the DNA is TGTGCCAGCAGTTTCCCCGGGACAGGAGATACGCAGTATTTT. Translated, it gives CASSFPGTGDTQYF.

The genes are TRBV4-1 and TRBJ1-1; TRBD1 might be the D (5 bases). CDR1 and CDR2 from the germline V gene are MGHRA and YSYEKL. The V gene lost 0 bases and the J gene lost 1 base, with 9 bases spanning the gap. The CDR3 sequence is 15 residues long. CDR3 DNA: TGCGCCAGCAGCCAAGATGGGGGGGGGAACACTGAAGCTTTCTTT. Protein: CASSQDGGGNTEAFF.

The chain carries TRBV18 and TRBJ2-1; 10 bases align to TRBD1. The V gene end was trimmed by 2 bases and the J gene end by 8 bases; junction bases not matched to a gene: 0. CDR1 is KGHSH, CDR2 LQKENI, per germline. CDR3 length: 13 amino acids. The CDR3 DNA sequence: TGTGCCAGCTCACCAGGGACAGGGGATGAGCAGTTCTTC. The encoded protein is CASSPGTGDEQFF.

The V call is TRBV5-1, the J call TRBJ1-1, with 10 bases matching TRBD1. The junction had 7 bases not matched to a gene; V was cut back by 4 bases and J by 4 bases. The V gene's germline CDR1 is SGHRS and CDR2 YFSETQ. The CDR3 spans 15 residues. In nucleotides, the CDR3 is TGCGCCAGCAGCCCCGGGACAGGGGCGGCCACTGAAGCTTTCTTT. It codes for CASSPGTGAATEAFF.

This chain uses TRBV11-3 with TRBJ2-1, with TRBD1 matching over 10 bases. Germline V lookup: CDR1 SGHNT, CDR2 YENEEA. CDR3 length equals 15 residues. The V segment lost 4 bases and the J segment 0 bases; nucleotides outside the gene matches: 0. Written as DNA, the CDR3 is TGTGCCAGCAGCTGGACAGGGGGCTCCTACAATGAGCAGTTCTTC. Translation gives CASSWTGGSYNEQFF. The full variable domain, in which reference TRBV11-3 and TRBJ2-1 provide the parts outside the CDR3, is EAGVVQSPRYKIIEKKQPVAFWCNPISGHNTLYWYLQNLGQGPELLIRYENEEAVDDSQLPKDRFSAERLKGVDSTLKIQPAELGDSAVYLCASSWTGGSYNEQFFGPGTRLTVL.

This CDR3 is CASSFPGTYNEQFF. DNA for the CDR3: TGTGCCAGCAGCTTTCCGGGAACTTACAATGAGCAGTTCTTC. This chain uses TRBV7-3 with TRBJ2-1, with D possibly TRBD2 on 5 matching bases. CDR1 and CDR2 (germline): SGHTA, FQGTGA. This CDR3 is 14 amino acids long. Trimming took 3 bases from V and 4 from J, leaving 10 bases between them. Looking up the rest from reference TRBV7-3 and TRBJ2-1 gives the full variable domain: GAGVSQTPSNKVTEKGKYVELRCDPISGHTALYWYRQSLGQGPEFLIYFQGTGAADDSGLPNDRFFAVRPEGSVSTLKIQRTERGDSAVYLCASSFPGTYNEQFFGPGTRLTVL.

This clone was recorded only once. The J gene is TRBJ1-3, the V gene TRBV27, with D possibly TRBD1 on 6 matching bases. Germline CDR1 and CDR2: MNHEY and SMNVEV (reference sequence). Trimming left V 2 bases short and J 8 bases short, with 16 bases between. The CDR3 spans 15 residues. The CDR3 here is CASSLASGQGHTIYF. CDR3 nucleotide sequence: TGTGCCAGCAGTTTAGCCTCGGGGCAGGGGCACACCATATATTTT.